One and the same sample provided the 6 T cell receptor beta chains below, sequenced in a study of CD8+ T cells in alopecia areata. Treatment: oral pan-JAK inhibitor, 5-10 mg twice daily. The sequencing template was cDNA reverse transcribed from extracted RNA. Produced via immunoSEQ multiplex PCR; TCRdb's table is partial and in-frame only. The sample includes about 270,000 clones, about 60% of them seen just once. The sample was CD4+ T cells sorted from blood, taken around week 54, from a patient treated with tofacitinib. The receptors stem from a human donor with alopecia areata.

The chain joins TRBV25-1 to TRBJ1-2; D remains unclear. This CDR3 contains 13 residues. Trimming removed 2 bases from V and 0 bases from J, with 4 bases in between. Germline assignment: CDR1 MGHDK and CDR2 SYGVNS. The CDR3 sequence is CASSEMANYGYTF. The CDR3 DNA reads TGTGCCAGCAGTGAAATGGCTAACTATGGCTACACCTTC.

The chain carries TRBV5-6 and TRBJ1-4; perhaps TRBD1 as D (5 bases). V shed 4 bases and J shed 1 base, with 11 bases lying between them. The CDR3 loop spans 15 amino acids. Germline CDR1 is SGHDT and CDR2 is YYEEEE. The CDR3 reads CASSQWGLTNEKLFF. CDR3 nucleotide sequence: TGTGCCAGCAGCCAATGGGGCCTAACTAATGAAAAACTGTTTTTT.

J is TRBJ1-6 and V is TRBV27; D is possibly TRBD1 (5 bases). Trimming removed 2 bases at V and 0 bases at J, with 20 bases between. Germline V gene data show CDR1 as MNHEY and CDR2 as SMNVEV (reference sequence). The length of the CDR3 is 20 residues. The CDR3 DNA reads TGTGCCAGCAGTTTAAGGAGGGGAGGGCTTTTTAGCTCCTATAATTCACCCCTCCACTTT. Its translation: CASSLRRGGLFSSYNSPLHF.

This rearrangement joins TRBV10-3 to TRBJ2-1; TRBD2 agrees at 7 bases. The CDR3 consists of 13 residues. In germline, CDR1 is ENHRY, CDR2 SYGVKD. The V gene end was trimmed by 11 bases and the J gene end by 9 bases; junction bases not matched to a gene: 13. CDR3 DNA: TGTGCCTCCCGGACCCAACCGGGGGGTGAGCAGTTCTTC. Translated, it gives CASRTQPGGEQFF.

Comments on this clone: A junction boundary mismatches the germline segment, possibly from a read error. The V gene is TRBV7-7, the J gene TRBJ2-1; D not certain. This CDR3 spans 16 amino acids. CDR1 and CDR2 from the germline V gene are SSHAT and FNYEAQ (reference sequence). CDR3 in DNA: TGTGCTAGCAGCTGCCTCGGAACTCTCACCTACAATGAGCAGTTCTTC. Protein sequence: CASSCLGTLTYNEQFF.

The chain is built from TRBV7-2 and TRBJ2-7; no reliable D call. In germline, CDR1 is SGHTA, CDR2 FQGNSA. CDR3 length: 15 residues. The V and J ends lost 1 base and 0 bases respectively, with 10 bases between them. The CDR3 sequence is CASSLGLGRSYEQYF. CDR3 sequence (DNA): TGTGCCAGCAGCTTAGGTCTGGGCCGCTCCTACGAGCAGTACTTC.